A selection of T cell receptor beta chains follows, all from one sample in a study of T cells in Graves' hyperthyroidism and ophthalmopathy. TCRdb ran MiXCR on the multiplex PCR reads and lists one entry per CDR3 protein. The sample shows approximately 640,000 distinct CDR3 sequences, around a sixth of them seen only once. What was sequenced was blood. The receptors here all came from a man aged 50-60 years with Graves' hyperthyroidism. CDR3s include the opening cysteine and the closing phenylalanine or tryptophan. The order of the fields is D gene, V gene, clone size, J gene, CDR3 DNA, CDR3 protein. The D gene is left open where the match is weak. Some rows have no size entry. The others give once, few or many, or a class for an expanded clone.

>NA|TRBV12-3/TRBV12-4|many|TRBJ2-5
TGTGCCAGCAGTTTACACAGGGAAAAAGGGACCCAGTACTTC
CASSLHREKGTQYF
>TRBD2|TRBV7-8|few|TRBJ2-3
TGTGCCAGCAGCTTATCCTTTAGCGGGAGGATAGATACGCAGTATTTT
CASSLSFSGRIDTQYF
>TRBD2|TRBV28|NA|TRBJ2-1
TGTGCCAGCAGTTCCCACGGCCCTAGCGGGAGGGGAAATGAGCAGTTCTTC
CASSSHGPSGRGNEQFF
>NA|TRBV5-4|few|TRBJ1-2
TGTGCCAGCAGCCTGTCCGGAGGTAGCGGGGGCTACACCTTC
CASSLSGGSGGYTF
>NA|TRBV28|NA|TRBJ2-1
TGTGCCAGCAGTTCTTCACCGCTATTCAATGAGCAGTTCTTC
CASSSSPLFNEQFF
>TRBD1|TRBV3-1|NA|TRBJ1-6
TGTGCCAGCAGCACCCGGACAGGGAGTAATTCACCCCTCCACTTT
CASSTRTGSNSPLHF
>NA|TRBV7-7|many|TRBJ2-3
TGTGCTAGCAGCTTGACACCTACTAGCACAGATACGCAGTATTTT
CASSLTPTSTDTQYF
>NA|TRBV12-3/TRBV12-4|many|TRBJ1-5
TGTGCCAGCAGAGCCCAACAGGGCCAGCCCCAGCATTTT
CASRAQQGQPQHF
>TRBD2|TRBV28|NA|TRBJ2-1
TGTGCCAGCAGTTTGATGGATTTGAGACTAGCGGCCTACAATGAGCAGTTCTTC
CASSLMDLRLAAYNEQFF
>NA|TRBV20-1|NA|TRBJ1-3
TGCAGTGCTAGAGATAACGGGGGGCTTGAGGAAAACACCATATATTTT
CSARDNGGLEENTIYF
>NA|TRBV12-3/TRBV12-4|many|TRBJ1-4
TGTGCCAGCAGCCTGACAGAACATAATGAAAAACTGTTTTTT
CASSLTEHNEKLFF
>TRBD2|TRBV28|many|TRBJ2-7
TGTGCCAGCAGTTTATTTCGGGGGGGAAGCTCCTACGAGCAGTACTTC
CASSLFRGGSSYEQYF
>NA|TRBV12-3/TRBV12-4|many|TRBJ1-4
TGTGCCAGCAGGACAGGTCTCGGGGGTGAAAAACTGTTTTTT
CASRTGLGGEKLFF
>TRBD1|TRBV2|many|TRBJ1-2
TGTGCCAGCAGTGAGGCAGGGGGCATGGGCTATGGCTACACCTTC
CASSEAGGMGYGYTF
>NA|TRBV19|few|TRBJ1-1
TGTGCCAGTAGTAAAAGGGGAACTCGGGCTGAAGCTTTCTTT
CASSKRGTRAEAFF
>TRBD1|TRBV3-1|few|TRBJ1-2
TGTGCCAGCAGCCCCGCGGGACAGCTTACCTATGGCTACACCTTC
CASSPAGQLTYGYTF